This T cell receptor beta chain was sequenced in a study of neurological immune-mediated disorders. This clonotype was recorded at least ten times. One entry per CDR3 protein, called by TCRdb with MiXCR from the 5' RACE reads. The top ten hold about 20% of the sample, which has about 22,000 distinct CDR3 sequences, 8.5% to 12% seen once. The CDR3 length is 11 residues. The ends were cut back, 3 bases at V and 6 bases at J, with 8 bases in the middle. The germline CDR1 and CDR2 sequences are DFQATT and SNEGSKA (reference sequence). This TCR was sampled from a woman aged 60-75 years with HTLV-1-associated myelopathy (HAM/TSP). The chain is built from TRBV20-1 and TRBJ1-2; possible D gene TRBD1, 5 bases. Sequenced: PBMCs. CDR3 residues: CSARGPHGYTF. DNA for the CDR3: TGCAGTGCTAGGGGACCCCATGGCTACACCTTC.